These 15 T cell receptor beta chains share one sample of origin, sequenced in a study of T-cell reconstitution after alpha-beta-depleted transplantation in children. Unique molecular identifiers tagged the TCRbeta library. TCRdb ran MiXCR on the PCR reads and lists one entry per CDR3 protein. The table lists hundreds of thousands of distinct CDR3 sequences, 16% of them singletons. The material sequenced was PBMCs, mostly from graft donor cells, taken 360 days after TCRalphabeta/CD19-depleted stem cell transplant. These receptors came from a male patient younger than 18 who had a stem cell transplant for acute lymphoblastic leukemia, so the T cells may come from the graft donor.

This clonotype was counted only a few times. V is TRBV18 and J is TRBJ2-7, with a tentative D call TRBD2 (6 bases). CDR1 KGHSH and CDR2 LQKENI come from the germline V gene. Trimming took off 4 bases at V and 2 bases at J, with 21 bases between the two ends. The CDR3 runs to 17 residues. CDR3: CASSQSGSLSWPYEQYF. The CDR3 DNA reads as TGTGCCAGCTCACAAAGCGGGTCATTATCATGGCCCTACGAGCAGTACTTC.

In this sample, this clonotype turned up a few times. The V call is TRBV28, the J call TRBJ2-7; 9 nucleotides align to TRBD1. The CDR3 sequence is 16 residues long. V dropped 6 bases and J dropped 1; count of bases not matched to a gene: 10. Looked up from germline, CDR1 is MDHEN and CDR2 is SYDVKM. The CDR3 sequence is CASSSHGGTGSYEQYF. Here the CDR3 DNA reads TGTGCCAGCAGCTCCCATGGCGGGACAGGGTCCTACGAGCAGTACTTC.

J is TRBJ2-7 and V is TRBV3-1; 11 bases are shared with TRBD2. J was trimmed by 3 bases and V by 3 bases; bases with no gene match: 4. The CDR3 totals 15 residues. Germline-derived CDR1 and CDR2 are LGHDT and YNNKEL (reference sequence). CDR3 protein: CASSHQGLAVYEQYF. The CDR3 nucleotides read TGTGCCAGCAGCCACCAGGGACTAGCGGTCTACGAGCAGTACTTC.

This clonotype was observed a few times. The gene calls are TRBV18 and TRBJ2-2, with D perhaps matching TRBD2 (6 bases). V was cut by 5 bases and J by 4 bases, with 17 bases left in between. The CDR3 has 16 residues. CDR1 KGHSH and CDR2 LQKENI come from the germline V gene. This CDR3 is CASSVRGTQATGELFF. The CDR3 DNA is TGTGCCAGCTCAGTGCGTGGGACTCAGGCCACCGGGGAGCTGTTTTTT. Full variable domain (outside the CDR3, taken from reference TRBV18 and TRBJ2-2): NAGVMQNPRHLVRRRGQEARLRCSPMKGHSHVYWYRQLPEEGLKFMVYLQKENIIDESGMPKERFSAEFPKEGPSILRIQQVVRGDSAAYFCASSVRGTQATGELFFGEGSRLTVL.

The chain joins TRBV7-6 to TRBJ1-3; 8 bases line up with TRBD1. The CDR3 runs 17 residues. J lost 4 bases, V lost 1 base, and 9 bases had no gene match. CDR1 is SGHVS and CDR2 is FNYEAQ in the germline V gene. The CDR3 loop reads CASSLEVPRTGGNTIYF. Here the CDR3 DNA reads TGTGCCAGCAGCTTAGAGGTCCCTAGGACAGGGGGAAACACCATATATTTT.

The J gene is TRBJ2-3, the V gene TRBV12-3 or TRBV12-4; 7 positions match TRBD2. J gave up 1 base and V 1 base, and 8 bases lay outside the gene matches. The CDR3 is 17 residues long. CDR3 amino acids: CASSLEAGAPGTDTQYF. The CDR3 coding sequence is TGTGCCAGCAGTTTAGAGGCGGGAGCGCCCGGCACAGATACGCAGTATTTT.

The DNA for the CDR3 is TGTGCCAGCAGCCAGACCGGGACTAGCGGATCCTACGAGCAGTACTTC. It codes for CASSQTGTSGSYEQYF. J is TRBJ2-7 and V is TRBV7-2, with TRBD2 matching 11 bases. V lost 5 bases to trimming and J lost 1 base; unmatched junction nucleotides: 7. Germline CDR1 SGHTA, CDR2 FQGNSA. The CDR3 is made up of 16 amino acids.

This clonotype was detected a few times. The chain combines TRBV5-5 with TRBJ2-7, with D tentatively TRBD2 (5 bases). The CDR3 length is 16 residues. Germline V gives CDR1 SGHKS, CDR2 YYEKEE (reference sequence). The V and J ends lost 1 base and 1 base respectively, with 15 bases between them. The CDR3 region is CASSLSSEVASYEQYF. As DNA, the CDR3 is TGTGCCAGCAGCTTGTCCTCGGAGGTAGCGTCCTACGAGCAGTACTTC.

The chain couples TRBV6-2 or TRBV6-3 to TRBJ2-1; possible D gene TRBD2, 5 bases. V dropped 3 bases and J dropped 5 bases, with 14 bases sitting between them. CDR3 length: 15 amino acids. Germline V lookup: CDR1 MNHEY, CDR2 SVGEGT. CDR3 sequence: CASSYLGWRNNEQFF. For the CDR3, the DNA is TGTGCCAGCAGTTATCTGGGGTGGAGGAACAATGAGCAGTTCTTC.

V gene TRBV12-3 or TRBV12-4 combines with J gene TRBJ2-1; TRBD1 matches at 7 bases. The CDR3 extends over 12 amino acids. Trimming removed 9 bases from V and 7 bases from J; junction bases left unmatched: 6. The chain's CDR3 is CASSGQLNEQFF. The CDR3 DNA reads TGTGCCAGTTCGGGACAGCTGAATGAGCAGTTCTTC.

The V and J genes are TRBV11-2 and TRBJ2-2; 14 bases fit TRBD2. V gave up 6 bases and J gave up 7 bases; unmatched junction bases: 16. The CDR3 is 19 amino acids. The germline V gene has CDR1 SGHAT and CDR2 FQNNGV. CDR3 residues: CASRSGRGLAGVKVGELFF. Written as DNA, the CDR3 is TGTGCCAGCAGGTCCGGTAGGGGACTAGCGGGAGTCAAGGTCGGGGAGCTGTTTTTT.

This clonotype was observed a few times. This rearrangement joins TRBV12-3 or TRBV12-4 to TRBJ2-5, with TRBD1 as a possible D gene (6 bases). The CDR3 is 16 amino acids. The V end was cut by 6 bases, the J end by 1 base, with 18 bases between. The CDR3 sequence: CASSRHGRQAQETQYF. The CDR3, as DNA: TGTGCCAGCAGCCGACACGGACGACAGGCCCAAGAGACCCAGTACTTC.

The sample holds a few counts of this clonotype. This chain links TRBV5-6 with TRBJ2-7; D is unresolved. Germline V CDR1 and CDR2: SGHDT, YYEEEE. CDR3 length: 14 amino acids. V shed 1 base and J shed 2 bases, with 10 bases lying between them. The CDR3: CASSLKTDPYEQYF. The CDR3 DNA reads TGTGCCAGCAGCTTGAAAACAGATCCCTACGAGCAGTACTTC.

This rearrangement joins TRBV5-1 to TRBJ2-5; tentatively, D is TRBD1 (5 bases). This CDR3 is built from 17 residues. Looked up from germline, CDR1 is SGHRS and CDR2 is YFSETQ. Trimming pared 0 bases from V and 2 bases from J, leaving 17 bases between. CDR3 loop: CASSLGGGATTQETQYF. In nucleotides, the CDR3 is TGCGCCAGCAGCTTGGGAGGTGGGGCGACAACACAAGAGACCCAGTACTTC. Full variable domain (outside the CDR3, taken from reference TRBV5-1 and TRBJ2-5): KAGVTQTPRYLIKTRGQQVTLSCSPISGHRSVSWYQQTPGQGLQFLFEYFSETQRNKGNFPGRFSGRQFSNSRSEMNVSTLELGDSALYLCASSLGGGATTQETQYFGPGTRLLVL.

This clonotype occurred many times. V gene TRBV14 combines with J gene TRBJ2-7, with 7 bases fitting TRBD2. V trimming: 4 bases; J trimming: 0 bases; junction bases outside the gene matches: 6. The CDR3 extends over 15 amino acids. Per germline, CDR1 SGHDN and CDR2 FVKESK. In DNA form, the CDR3 reads TGTGCCAGCAGCCGACTAGCCCCAAGCTCCTACGAGCAGTACTTC. Encoded protein: CASSRLAPSSYEQYF. The variable domain in full, completed from reference TRBV14 and TRBJ2-7, reads EAGVTQFPSHSVIEKGQTVTLRCDPISGHDNLYWYRRVMGKEIKFLLHFVKESKQDESGMPNNRFLAERTGGTYSTLKVQPAELEDSGVYFCASSRLAPSSYEQYFGPGTRLTVT.